Listed below are T cell receptor beta chains from one sample, sequenced in a study of CD8 T cells in ankylosing spondylitis. One entry per CDR3 protein, called by TCRdb with MiXCR from the 5' RACE reads. The table includes 10,000 to 15,000 distinct CDR3 sequences, 2.5% to 3% detected once. The source material was blood, either unsorted or a sorted T cell fraction (not recorded which). The receptors were gathered from a male donor with ankylosing spondylitis or in good health (not recorded which). The CDR3 runs from the conserved cysteine through the conserved F or W. The D gene is left open where the match is weak. Rows may omit the clone size; those that give it use once, few, many or a size class.

j_call v_call d_call clone_size cdr3_aa cdr3_nt
TRBJ2-1 TRBV9 TRBD2 many CASSVVGGEEQFF TGTGCCAGCAGCGTAGTCGGGGGGGAAGAGCAGTTCTTC
TRBJ2-7 TRBV9 NA many CASSASVLGEQYF TGTGCCAGCAGCGCCTCCGTTTTGGGCGAGCAGTACTTC
TRBJ2-7 TRBV9 TRBD1 few CASSVGSGGQSSYEQYF TGTGCCAGCAGCGTAGGTTCAGGGGGACAGAGCTCCTACGAGCAGTACTTC
TRBJ2-1 TRBV9 NA NA CASSVEVEMNREQFF TGTGCCAGCAGCGTAGAGGTAGAGATGAACAGGGAGCAGTTCTTC
TRBJ2-3 TRBV9 TRBD2 medium-sized CASSYGKRESDTQYF TGTGCCAGCAGCTACGGGAAGCGGGAGTCAGATACGCAGTATTTT
TRBJ2-1 TRBV9 TRBD2 many CASSPPLAGRQNEQFF TGTGCCAGCAGCCCTCCTCTAGCGGGGAGGCAAAATGAGCAGTTCTTC
TRBJ2-6 TRBV9 TRBD2 many CASSRLAGETSGANVLTF TGTGCCAGCAGCCGACTAGCGGGAGAGACCTCTGGGGCCAACGTCCTGACTTTC
TRBJ2-3 TRBV9 TRBD2 many CASSVVVSGADTQYF TGTGCCAGCAGCGTAGTGGTTAGCGGGGCGGATACGCAGTATTTT
TRBJ2-7 TRBV9 TRBD2 many CASSVGLSGRQTPYEQYF TGTGCCAGCAGCGTAGGGCTTAGCGGGAGACAGACGCCTTACGAGCAGTACTTC
TRBJ2-5 TRBV9 NA many CASSVKETQYF TGTGCCAGCAGCGTAAAAGAGACCCAGTACTTC
TRBJ2-5 TRBV9 TRBD2 many CASSVETSGRETQYF TGTGCCAGCAGCGTAGAGACTAGCGGGAGAGAGACCCAGTACTTC
TRBJ2-7 TRBV9 NA many CASSVAGQGSEQYF TGTGCCAGCAGCGTAGCTGGGCAGGGTAGCGAGCAGTACTTC
TRBJ2-3 TRBV9 TRBD2 many CASSALVSGGDFSTDTQYF TGTGCCAGCAGCGCCCTGGTCAGCGGGGGGGATTTTAGCACAGATACGCAGTATTTT
TRBJ2-3 TRBV3-1 TRBD2 many CASSRRTSVGTDTQYF TGTGCCAGCAGTCGTCGGACTAGCGTGGGCACAGATACGCAGTATTTT
TRBJ1-2 TRBV9 NA many CASSVGGGSNYGYTF TGTGCCAGCAGCGTCGGGGGCGGTTCTAACTATGGCTACACCTTC
TRBJ1-6 TRBV9 TRBD1 NA CASSVVGTAHSPLHF TGTGCCAGCAGCGTAGTGGGGACAGCACATTCACCCCTCCACTTT
TRBJ2-3 TRBV9 TRBD1 many CASSVRGTGANTDTQYF TGTGCCAGCAGCGTACGAGGGACAGGGGCCAACACAGATACGCAGTATTTT
TRBJ2-2 TRBV9 NA many CASSVTGSGTGELFF TGTGCCAGCAGCGTAACTGGTTCGGGGACCGGGGAGCTGTTTTTT
TRBJ2-3 TRBV9 NA medium-sized CASSASGTDTQYF TGTGCCAGCAGCGCTAGCGGCACAGATACGCAGTATTTT
TRBJ2-2 TRBV9 NA medium-sized CASSPRAVLTGELFF TGTGCCAGCAGCCCCCGGGCCGTCCTCACCGGGGAGCTGTTTTTT
TRBJ2-5 TRBV9 TRBD1 many CASSLTGGQETQYF TGTGCCAGCAGCCTGACAGGGGGCCAAGAGACCCAGTACTTC
TRBJ1-2 TRBV9 NA many CASSVDTGTPYGYTF TGTGCCAGCAGCGTCGACACCGGTACACCCTATGGCTACACCTTC
TRBJ2-1 TRBV9 TRBD2 many CASSVPGLVLNGFNEQFF TGTGCCAGCAGCGTACCGGGACTAGTCCTTAATGGTTTCAATGAGCAGTTCTTC
TRBJ2-1 TRBV9 NA medium-sized CASSVAPTGSSYNEQFF TGTGCCAGCAGCGTTGCTCCAACAGGGAGCTCCTACAATGAGCAGTTCTTC
TRBJ2-5 TRBV9 TRBD2 many CASSVRTSGWETQYF TGTGCCAGCAGCGTACGGACTAGTGGGTGGGAGACCCAGTACTTC
TRBJ1-5 TRBV9 NA medium-sized CASSQGGSFQPQHF TGTGCCAGCAGCCAGGGTGGGTCCTTTCAGCCCCAGCATTTT
TRBJ2-1 TRBV9 NA medium-sized CASSVVGLNEQFF TGTGCCAGCAGCGTAGTTGGACTCAATGAGCAGTTCTTC
TRBJ2-1 TRBV9 TRBD1 many CASSVGPDTGGAYNEQFF TGTGCCAGCAGCGTAGGACCAGATACAGGGGGCGCCTATAATGAGCAGTTCTTC
TRBJ2-1 TRBV9 NA NA CDSSVNTTSSGGGSGNEQFF TGTGACAGCAGCGTAAACACCACGTCGAGCGGAGGGGGTTCGGGGAATGAGCAGTTCTTC
TRBJ2-7 TRBV9 TRBD1 many CASSVGQGPYEQYF TGTGCCAGCAGCGTGGGACAGGGTCCTTACGAGCAGTACTTC
TRBJ2-1 TRBV9 TRBD2 medium-sized CASSVVSGGPANEQFF TGTGCCAGCAGCGTAGTTTCGGGGGGGCCGGCAAATGAGCAGTTCTTC
TRBJ2-7 TRBV9 TRBD2 many CASSVGSLAGSYEQYF TGTGCCAGCAGCGTAGGAAGTTTAGCGGGGTCCTACGAGCAGTACTTC
TRBJ1-5 TRBV9 NA medium-sized CASSVDLGRGPQHF TGTGCCAGCAGCGTAGATCTCGGAAGAGGGCCCCAGCATTTT
TRBJ2-1 TRBV9 NA medium-sized CASSVGNVGRDEQFF TGTGCCAGCAGCGTAGGCAATGTAGGTCGGGATGAGCAGTTCTTC
TRBJ2-4 TRBV9 NA medium-sized CASSVGLSNIQYF TGTGCCAGCAGCGTAGGGCTATCAAACATTCAGTACTTC
TRBJ2-7 TRBV9 TRBD1 NA CASSVGTPGQGANEQYF TGTGCCAGCAGCGTAGGGACCCCGGGACAGGGGGCGAACGAGCAGTACTTC
TRBJ1-4 TRBV9 TRBD1 many CASSAGTGGNGGEKLFF TGTGCCAGCAGCGCCGGGACAGGGGGCAATGGCGGGGAAAAACTGTTTTTT
TRBJ2-7 TRBV9 TRBD2 many CASSSGLRGSSYEQYF TGTGCCAGCAGCTCGGGACTACGGGGTTCCTCCTACGAGCAGTACTTC
TRBJ2-3 TRBV9 NA medium-sized CASSVRQGMSDTQYF TGTGCCAGCAGCGTACGGCAGGGGATGTCAGATACGCAGTATTTT
TRBJ1-1 TRBV9 NA many CASSVDPVLNTEAFF TGTGCCAGCAGCGTAGACCCCGTCTTGAACACTGAAGCTTTCTTT
TRBJ2-1 TRBV9 NA many CASNRDESEQFF TGTGCCAGCAATCGGGATGAGAGTGAGCAGTTCTTC
TRBJ1-1 TRBV9 NA many CASSVGSLDTEAFF TGTGCCAGCAGCGTAGGGTCTCTGGACACTGAAGCTTTCTTT
TRBJ1-1 TRBV9 NA many CASSPPGQLNTEAFF TGTGCCAGCAGCCCCCCTGGACAATTGAACACTGAAGCTTTCTTT
TRBJ2-1 TRBV9 TRBD1 many CASSVGGTGAWNEQFF TGTGCCAGCAGCGTAGGAGGGACAGGGGCTTGGAATGAGCAGTTCTTC